Each of the 25 T cell receptor beta chains below was sequenced from the same sample in a study of T-cell reconstitution after alpha-beta-depleted transplantation in children. Molecular barcoding with unique molecular identifiers was used for the TCRbeta library. Using its own MiXCR run on the PCR reads, TCRdb lists one record per CDR3 protein. The profile covers 540,000 or so distinct CDR3 sequences, with 23% appearing a single time and over 12% taken by the ten largest. Source: PBMCs, mostly from graft donor cells, taken 360 days after TCRalphabeta/CD19-depleted stem cell transplant. The receptors were gathered from a boy under three years old who had a stem cell transplant for acute myeloid leukemia, so the T cells may come from the graft donor.

The chain has TRBV12-3 or TRBV12-4 and TRBJ2-4, with D possibly TRBD1 on 7 matching bases. This CDR3 spans 17 amino acids. With 3 bases removed from V and 2 bases from J, the gap between germline ends came to 17 bases. CDR3: CASSFQVQGGTKNIQYF. The CDR3 region has the DNA TGTGCCAGCAGTTTTCAAGTCCAGGGGGGAACCAAAAACATTCAGTACTTC.

This clonotype has at least ten counts. The chain carries TRBV12-3 or TRBV12-4 and TRBJ2-7; D uncertain. This CDR3 comprises 13 residues. The V and J ends lost 1 base and 0 bases respectively, with 4 bases between them. The chain's CDR3 is CASSLGSSYEQYV. CDR3 nucleotides: TGTGCCAGCAGTTTAGGCAGCTCCTACGAGCAGTACGTC.

V and J are TRBV6-1 and TRBJ2-3; 9 bases are shared with TRBD1. CDR1 and CDR2 from the germline V gene are MNHNS and SASEGT. The CDR3 spans 16 residues. V was clipped by 0 bases and J by 4 bases; unmatched bases: 5. For the CDR3, the DNA is TGTGCCAGCAGTGAAGCGCTTCGACAGGGGGCAGATACGCAGTATTTT. It encodes CASSEALRQGADTQYF.

The V gene is TRBV20-1, the J gene TRBJ2-7; tentative D call: TRBD2 (7 bases). The CDR3 spans 14 residues. CDR1 and CDR2 from the germline V gene are DFQATT and SNEGSKA (reference sequence). Trimming took 5 bases from V and 2 from J, leaving 16 bases between them. For the CDR3, the DNA is TGCAGTGCTCGCCCCGGGGGGCTAACCTACGAGCAGTACTTC. Its protein is CSARPGGLTYEQYF.

This clonotype appeared a single time. A read error may produce the germline difference seen at one junction end. The chain links TRBV20-1 to TRBJ2-3; 10 nucleotides agree with TRBD2. The CDR3 loop spans 17 amino acids. Germline CDR1 reads DFQATT; CDR2 reads SNEGSKA (reference sequence). The CDR3, as DNA: TGCTGTGCTAGAGATCCGGGCAAGACTAGCGGGACAGATACGCAGTATTTT. The encoded protein is CCARDPGKTSGTDTQYF.

This clonotype appeared a single time. The chain couples TRBV7-9 to TRBJ1-6; D remains unclear. The germline V gene has CDR1 SEHNR and CDR2 FQNEAQ (reference sequence). V gave up 1 base and J gave up 12 bases, with 13 bases separating them. The CDR3 covers 14 residues. Here the CDR3 reads CASSLGYFREPLHF. The DNA of the CDR3 is TGTGCCAGCAGCTTAGGGTATTTTCGGGAACCCCTCCACTTT.

The sample holds many counts of this clonotype. The rearrangement links TRBV7-9 to TRBJ2-7; D not resolved. The germline V and J ends were trimmed by 5 bases and 3 bases, with 11 bases remaining between them. This CDR3 contains 13 residues. CDR1 and CDR2 from the germline V gene are SEHNR and FQNEAQ (reference sequence). The CDR3 DNA follows: TGTGCCAGCAGCAGGACCGGCAGCTACGAGCAGTACTTC. Translation: CASSRTGSYEQYF.

In this sample, this clonotype turned up many times. The rearrangement uses TRBV6-5 and TRBJ2-1, with D possibly being TRBD1 or TRBD2 (5 bases each). The CDR3 extends over 16 amino acids. The germline V gene has CDR1 MNHEY and CDR2 SVGAGI. Trimming shortened V by 5 bases and J by 0 bases, and 14 bases separated the two germline ends. CDR3 region: CASSVLPGSSYNEQFF. CDR3 coding DNA: TGTGCCAGCAGTGTACTTCCAGGGAGCTCCTACAATGAGCAGTTCTTC.

This clonotype was observed at least ten times. The chain has TRBV29-1 and TRBJ2-2, with D hard to call. The germline V gene encodes CDR1 SQVTM and CDR2 ANQGSEA. The length of the CDR3 is 12 residues. The V and J ends lost 5 bases and 4 bases respectively, with 8 bases between them. The CDR3 is CSVRPITGELFF. The CDR3 nucleotides read TGCAGCGTTCGCCCAATCACCGGGGAGCTGTTTTTT.

This clonotype was counted only a few times. The chain combines TRBV9 with TRBJ2-5; 7 bases are a match to TRBD2. Losses at the gene ends were 1 base for V and 7 bases for J; bases not matched to a gene: 7. This CDR3 comprises 14 residues. Germline CDR1 reads SGDLS; CDR2 reads YYNGEE. In nucleotides, the CDR3 is TGTGCCAGCAGCGTACGGGACTACGAAGGGACCCAGTACTTC. Protein sequence: CASSVRDYEGTQYF.

The gene calls are TRBV29-1 and TRBJ1-2; 7 bases align to TRBD1. CDR1 and CDR2 (germline): SQVTM, ANQGSEA. The CDR3 length is 13 residues. Germline trimming cut 3 bases from V and 6 bases from J; bases unmatched to any gene: 7. CDR3 nucleotide sequence: TGCAGCGTTGACGGGGACAGCCGCGATGGCTACACCTTC. Translating it yields CSVDGDSRDGYTF.

This clonotype was recorded a few times. Here the CDR3 reads CASSLVSLDEQFF. CDR3 DNA: TGCGCCAGCAGCTTGGTGAGTCTCGATGAGCAGTTCTTC. The rearrangement uses TRBV5-1 and TRBJ2-1; D is ambiguous. Germline V gene data show CDR1 as SGHRS and CDR2 as YFSETQ. The CDR3 loop spans 13 amino acids. Between the trimmed V and J ends, which lost 0 bases and 8 bases, there was a span of 9 bases.

The table lists this clonotype with many counts. The genes are TRBV9 and TRBJ2-1; 11 positions agree with TRBD2. CDR1 is SGDLS and CDR2 is YYNGEE in the germline V gene. CDR3 length equals 19 residues. J was trimmed by 2 bases and V by 1 base; bases with no gene match: 11. CDR3 bases: TGTGCCAGCAGCGTAAAGTTTGGGACTAGCGGTGCTACCTACAATGAGCAGTTCTTC. This translates into CASSVKFGTSGATYNEQFF.

The CDR3 sequence: CASSYRTSGNYEQYV. Written as DNA, the CDR3 is TGTGCCAGCAGCTACAGGACTAGCGGGAACTACGAGCAGTACGTC. The V call is TRBV13, the J call TRBJ2-7, with 12 bases aligning to TRBD2. Losses at the gene ends were 4 bases for V and 3 bases for J; bases not matched to a gene: 4. Germline assignment: CDR1 PRHDT and CDR2 FYEKMQ (reference sequence). This CDR3 comprises 15 residues.

This clonotype has a count of ten or more. This chain joins TRBV27 and TRBJ2-4; weak D call: TRBD1 (7 bases). V dropped 5 bases and J dropped 0 bases, with 11 bases sitting between them. The CDR3 is 15 residues long. The germline CDR1 and CDR2 sequences are MNHEY and SMNVEV (reference sequence). CDR3 coding DNA: TGTGCCAGCAGTACAGGGGACTTAGCCAAAAACATTCAGTACTTC. It is translated as CASSTGDLAKNIQYF.

V usage is TRBV13 and J usage is TRBJ2-7; perhaps TRBD1 as D (6 bases). From germline, CDR1 is PRHDT and CDR2 FYEKMQ (reference sequence). The V and J ends lost 5 bases and 1 base respectively, with 12 bases between them. The CDR3 is 14 residues long. The CDR3 protein is CASSPTRGSYEQYF. The CDR3 bases are TGTGCCAGCAGCCCAACCAGGGGTTCCTACGAGCAGTACTTC.

This chain connects TRBV12-3 or TRBV12-4 to TRBJ1-5, with 7 bases identical to TRBD1. V was clipped by 4 bases and J by 4 bases; unmatched bases: 4. CDR3 size: 14 residues. The CDR3 region is CASSSTGENQPQHF. The CDR3 DNA is TGTGCCAGCAGTTCCACAGGGGAGAATCAGCCCCAGCATTTT.

This clonotype was picked up many times. The V gene is TRBV25-1, the J gene TRBJ1-6; no firm D call. Germline assignment: CDR1 MGHDK and CDR2 SYGVNS. This CDR3 spans 14 amino acids. Trimming pared 1 base from V and 7 bases from J, leaving 8 bases between. CDR3 protein: CASSEWAGNSPLHF. The CDR3 DNA follows: TGTGCCAGCAGTGAATGGGCCGGGAATTCACCCCTCCACTTT.

The chain recombines TRBV12-3 or TRBV12-4 with TRBJ2-2; 7 positions agree with TRBD1. This CDR3 has 14 amino acids. The trim removed 3 bases at V and 6 bases at J, leaving 4 bases unmatched. The CDR3 spells CASSFSTGAGELFF. As DNA, the CDR3 is TGTGCCAGCAGTTTTTCAACAGGGGCCGGGGAGCTGTTTTTT.

There are many counts of this clonotype. J is TRBJ2-7 and V is TRBV12-3 or TRBV12-4, with D tentatively TRBD2 (6 bases). The V end was cut by 1 base, the J end by 2 bases, with 12 bases between. This CDR3 region has 15 residues. The CDR3 DNA reads TGTGCCAGCAGTTTAGGGCGGGGCGGACCCTACGAGCAGTACTTC. As protein: CASSLGRGGPYEQYF.

This clonotype was detected a few times. The chain has TRBV20-1 and TRBJ1-4, with D possibly TRBD1 on 5 matching bases. CDR3 length: 12 residues. The germline V gene has CDR1 DFQATT and CDR2 SNEGSKA (reference sequence). Trimming took 6 bases from V and 5 from J, leaving 10 bases between them. The CDR3 here is CSASGPNEKLFF. For the CDR3, the DNA is TGCAGTGCCTCGGGACCGAATGAAAAACTGTTTTTT.

The V and J genes are TRBV3-1 and TRBJ2-1, with 13 positions matching TRBD2. CDR1 and CDR2 (germline): LGHDT, YNNKEL (reference sequence). This CDR3 has 20 residues. J was trimmed by 2 bases and V by 2 bases; bases with no gene match: 12. CDR3 DNA: TGTGCCAGCAGCCAAAACCCCACCCAGACTAGCGGGGGGACCTACAATGAGCAGTTCTTC. Translated, it gives CASSQNPTQTSGGTYNEQFF.

The chain employs TRBV6-1 and TRBJ2-7; D is unresolved. V was pared by 6 bases and J by 3 bases, with 12 bases between. There are 13 residues in the CDR3. Germline CDR1 is MNHNS and CDR2 is SASEGT. CDR3 nucleotide sequence: TGTGCCAGCAGGCCGGGCCCAGTCTACGAGCAGTACTTC. It encodes CASRPGPVYEQYF.

This clonotype was observed a handful of times. This chain uses TRBV2 with TRBJ2-7; D is ambiguous. This CDR3 has 14 residues. CDR1 is SNHLY and CDR2 is FYNNEI in the germline V gene. Trimming took off 8 bases at V and 4 bases at J, with 18 bases between the two ends. In DNA form, the CDR3 reads TGTGCCAGCTCAAGAGAGTCCCTCCAGTACGAGCAGTACGTC. Protein sequence: CASSRESLQYEQYV.

J is TRBJ2-7 and V is TRBV20-1; 7 nucleotides agree with TRBD1. CDR1 DFQATT and CDR2 SNEGSKA come from the germline V gene (reference sequence). The CDR3 covers 13 residues. Trimming removed 6 bases from V and 6 bases from J; junction bases left unmatched: 11. The CDR3 bases are TGCAGTGCCCGGCGACAGGGAACTTCCGAGCAGTACTTC. Residues: CSARRQGTSEQYF.